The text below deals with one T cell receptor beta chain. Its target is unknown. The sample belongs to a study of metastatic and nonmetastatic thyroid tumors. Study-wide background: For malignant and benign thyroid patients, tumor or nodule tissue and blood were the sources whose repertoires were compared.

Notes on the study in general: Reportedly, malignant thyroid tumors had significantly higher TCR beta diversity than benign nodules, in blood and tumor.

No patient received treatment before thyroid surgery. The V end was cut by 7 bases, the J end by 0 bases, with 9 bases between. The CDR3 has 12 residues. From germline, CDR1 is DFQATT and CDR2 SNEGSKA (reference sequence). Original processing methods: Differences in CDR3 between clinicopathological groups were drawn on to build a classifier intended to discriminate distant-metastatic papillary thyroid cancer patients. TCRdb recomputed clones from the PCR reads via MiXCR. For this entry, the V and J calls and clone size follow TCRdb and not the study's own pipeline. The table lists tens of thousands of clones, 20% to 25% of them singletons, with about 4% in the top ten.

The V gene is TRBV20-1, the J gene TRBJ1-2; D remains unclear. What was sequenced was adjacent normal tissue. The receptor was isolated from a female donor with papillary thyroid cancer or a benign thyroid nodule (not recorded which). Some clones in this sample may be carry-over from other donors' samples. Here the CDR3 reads CSDSEPNYGYTF. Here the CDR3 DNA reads TGCAGTGACAGCGAACCTAACTATGGCTACACCTTC.